This entry is about one TCR beta chain. Its antigen is currently not known. No much larger clonotype is one base removed from it; base qualities were not supplied. These data originate in a study of early T cells in non-severe SARS-CoV-2 infection (dated by TCRdb to the early 2020s). With regard to the full study: Bulk RNA from unsorted whole blood was used for TCR sequencing, so alpha and beta chains could not be paired. Broader findings and caveats from the paper: VDJdb matching was skewed toward anti-spike CD8 responses and likely underestimated virus-specific expansions by missing private and CD4 specificities.

This was a case-control study nested in a cohort of healthcare workers in London, UK, who had nasopharyngeal swab PCR tests and blood samples taken every week. Healthcare workers were recruited during the week of the UK lockdown, between 23 and 31 March 2020, and followed weekly for up to about 15 weeks. From a lookup of the germline V gene, CDR1 and CDR2 are SGHTA and FQGNSA. Deletion took 5 bases off V and 0 bases off J, with a span of 13 bases between the germline ends. Measured from the cysteine to the phenylalanine, the CDR3 is 15 residues long. Just the 45-base CDR3 DNA is kept, in frame starting at base 1. The library was made by 5' RACE. The instrument was a NextSeq 500. In the TCR library protocol, unique molecular identifiers were attached to individual cDNA molecules to correct for PCR bias and sequencing error. Sequencing covered both TCR alpha and beta chains, and within each sample the abundances of alpha and beta sequences were tightly co-correlated. From the authors' description of their analysis: Decombinator V4 was used to annotate the V gene, J gene and CDR3 of the TCR sequences. TCRs were defined as expanded if a significant change between any two time points was detected under a Poisson model with p below 0.0001. TCR abundances were normalised to the total number of TCRs sequenced per sample and expressed as counts per million. TRAV1-2 paired with TRAJ12, TRAJ20 or TRAJ33 defined MAIT TCRs, while TRAV10 paired with TRAJ18 defined iNKT TCRs. VDJdb, accessed 1 November 2021, was searched for CMV, EBV and SARS-CoV-2 annotated TCRs, excluding TCRs annotated for multiple antigens. The raw public data were reprocessed by TCRdb itself: fastp quality trimming at Q25, MiXCR clonotype calling, in-frame beta chains only. Each CDR3 protein gets just one entry, which takes the most common genes and DNA from the rows behind it. V and J calls and clone size were set by TCRdb, not the authors. Recorded for this sample are fewer than 85,000 distinct CDR3 sequences; around 10% of them occurred a single time. The ten most abundant clones make up 4% to 5% of the sample.

The TCR was taken from an adult who was a healthcare worker with PCR-confirmed SARS-CoV-2 infection or an uninfected control (not recorded which). Sequences were obtained from whole blood. The sequence is built from TRBV7-2 and TRBJ2-5; the D region is possibly TRBD1 or TRBD2, each matching across 5 bases. The CDR3 amino acid sequence is: CASSPWDLYQETQYF. The sequenced DNA is TGTGCCAGCAGCCCGTGGGACCTGTACCAAGAGACCCAGTACTTC.